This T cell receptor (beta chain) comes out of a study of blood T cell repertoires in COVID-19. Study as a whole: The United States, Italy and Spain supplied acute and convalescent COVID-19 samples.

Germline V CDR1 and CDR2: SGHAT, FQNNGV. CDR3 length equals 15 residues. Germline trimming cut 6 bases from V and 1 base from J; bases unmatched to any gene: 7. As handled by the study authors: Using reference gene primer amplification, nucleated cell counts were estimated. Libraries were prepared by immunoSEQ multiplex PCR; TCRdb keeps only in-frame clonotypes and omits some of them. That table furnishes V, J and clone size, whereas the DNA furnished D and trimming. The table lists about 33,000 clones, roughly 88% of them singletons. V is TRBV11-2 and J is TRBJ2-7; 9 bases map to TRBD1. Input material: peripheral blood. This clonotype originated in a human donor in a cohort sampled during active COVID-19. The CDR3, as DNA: TGTGCCAGCAGGCGAACCGGGACAGGGTCCTACGAGCAGTACTTC. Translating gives CASRRTGTGSYEQYF. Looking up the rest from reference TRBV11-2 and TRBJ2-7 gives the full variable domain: EAGVAQSPRYKIIEKRQSVAFWCNPISGHATLYWYQQILGQGPKLLIQFQNNGVVDDSQLPKDRFSAERLKGVDSTLKIQPAKLEDSAVYLCASRRTGTGSYEQYFGPGTRLTVT.